These 8 T cell receptor beta chains came from one sample sequenced in a study of graft-versus-host responses after intestinal transplantation. Sequenced by immunoSEQ multiplex PCR; TCRdb stores in-frame clones only, minus some. The data hold some 90,000 clones, with roughly 80% observed a single time. These receptors' targets are unknown. Material: unstimulated CD4+ T cells sorted from spleen or lymph node cells, obtained before intestinal transplant. These receptors were taken from a human donor who received an intestinal transplant.

This clone has only one observation. The chain has TRBV28 and TRBJ1-5, with 7 bases lining up with TRBD1. Germline V lookup: CDR1 MDHEN, CDR2 SYDVKM. V lost 3 bases and J lost 7; bases outside the gene matches: 9. CDR3 size: 15 residues. The CDR3 is CASSFGTEGGQPQHF. DNA for the CDR3: TGTGCCAGCAGTTTTGGGACAGAAGGTGGGCAGCCCCAGCATTTT.

J is TRBJ2-6 and V is TRBV2; 8 nucleotides agree with TRBD1. V dropped 10 bases and J dropped 4; count of bases not matched to a gene: 9. The CDR3 contains 15 residues. Germline V gene sequence: CDR1 SNHLY, CDR2 FYNNEI. The CDR3 region has the DNA TGTGCCAAGGAGGACAGGGCGCCGGGGGCCAACGTCCTGACTTTC. Amino acid sequence: CAKEDRAPGANVLTF.

The rearrangement joins TRBV4-1 to TRBJ2-1, with TRBD2 matching over 11 bases. The V segment lost 3 bases and the J segment 7 bases; nucleotides outside the gene matches: 11. Germline V gives CDR1 MGHRA, CDR2 YSYEKL. This CDR3 has 17 amino acids. The CDR3 coding sequence is TGCGCCAGCAGCCAGGCCCTACTAGCGGGAGTCGGAAATGAGCAGTTCTTC. This codes for CASSQALLAGVGNEQFF.

This clone was recorded once. The chain joins TRBV7-9 to TRBJ2-3; D possibly corresponds to TRBD2 (6 bases). V was clipped by 4 bases and J by 2 bases, with 16 bases between them. This CDR3 has 16 residues. Germline-derived CDR1 and CDR2 are SEHNR and FQNEAQ (reference sequence). CDR3 sequence reads: CASSSPAGLNTDTQYF. DNA for the CDR3: TGTGCCAGCAGCTCCCCCGCGGGACTCAACACAGATACGCAGTATTTT. The whole variable domain, remainder taken from reference TRBV7-9 and TRBJ2-3, is DTGVSQNPRHKITKRGQNVTFRCDPISEHNRLYWYRQTLGQGPEFLTYFQNEAQLEKSRLLSDRFSAERPKGSFSTLEIQRTEQGDSAMYLCASSSPAGLNTDTQYFGPGTRLTVL.

V is TRBV7-9 and J is TRBJ1-2; TRBD1 agrees at 9 bases. This CDR3 is 14 amino acids long. The germline V gene encodes CDR1 SEHNR and CDR2 FQNEAQ (reference sequence). Losses at the gene ends were 7 bases for V and 3 bases for J; bases not matched to a gene: 6. DNA of the CDR3: TGTGCCAGCACTCCGACAGGGGGACACTATGGCTACACCTTC. It is translated as CASTPTGGHYGYTF.

V is TRBV5-1 and J is TRBJ2-3; D is perhaps TRBD2 (6 bases). Germline V gives CDR1 SGHRS, CDR2 YFSETQ. The V and J ends lost 5 bases and 5 bases respectively, with 15 bases between them. There are 14 residues in the CDR3. The CDR3 DNA sequence: TGCGCCAGCAGGGGCGGAGGGGCCGAAGATACGCAGTATTTT. Translation gives CASRGGGAEDTQYF. The whole variable domain, remainder taken from reference TRBV5-1 and TRBJ2-3, is KAGVTQTPRYLIKTRGQQVTLSCSPISGHRSVSWYQQTPGQGLQFLFEYFSETQRNKGNFPGRFSGRQFSNSRSEMNVSTLELGDSALYLCASRGGGAEDTQYFGPGTRLTVL.

Note on this clone: One junction end does not reproduce the germline sequence, and a read error may be involved. Other DNA sequences in the sample encode the same CDR3. This chain links TRBV11-2 with TRBJ1-1; 8 nucleotides align to TRBD1. Per germline, CDR1 SGHAT and CDR2 FQNNGV. The CDR3 totals 16 residues. Here the CDR3 DNA reads TGTGCCAGCAGCCCCGGACAGGGCGGTATGAACACTGAAGCTTTTTTT. This gives the protein CASSPGQGGMNTEAFF.

The rearrangement uses TRBV5-1 and TRBJ1-2; weak D call: TRBD1 (6 bases). The CDR3 runs 15 residues. Trimming shortened V by 0 bases and J by 2 bases, and 11 bases separated the two germline ends. CDR1 is SGHRS, CDR2 YFSETQ, per germline. The CDR3 region is CASSLGGRGNYGYTF. The CDR3, as DNA: TGCGCCAGCAGCTTGGGAGGCAGGGGAAACTATGGCTACACCTTC. Full variable domain (rest looked up from reference TRBV5-1 and TRBJ1-2): KAGVTQTPRYLIKTRGQQVTLSCSPISGHRSVSWYQQTPGQGLQFLFEYFSETQRNKGNFPGRFSGRQFSNSRSEMNVSTLELGDSALYLCASSLGGRGNYGYTFGSGTRLTVV.